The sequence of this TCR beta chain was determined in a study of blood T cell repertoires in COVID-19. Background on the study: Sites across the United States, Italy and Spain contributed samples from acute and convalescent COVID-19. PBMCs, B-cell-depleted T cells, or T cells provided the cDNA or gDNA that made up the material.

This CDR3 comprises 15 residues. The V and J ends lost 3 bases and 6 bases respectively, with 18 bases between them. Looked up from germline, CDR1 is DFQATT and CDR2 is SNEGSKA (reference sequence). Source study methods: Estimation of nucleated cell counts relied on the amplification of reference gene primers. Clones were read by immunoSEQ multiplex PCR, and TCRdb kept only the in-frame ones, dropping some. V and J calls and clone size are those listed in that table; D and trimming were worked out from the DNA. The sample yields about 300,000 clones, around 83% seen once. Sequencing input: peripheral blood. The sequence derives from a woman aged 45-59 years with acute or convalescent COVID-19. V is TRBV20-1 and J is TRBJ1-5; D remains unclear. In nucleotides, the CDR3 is TGCAGTGCTAGTCCAGGCCAGAAACCCTTTCAGCCCCAGCATTTT. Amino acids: CSASPGQKPFQPQHF.